Listed below are T cell receptor beta chains from one sample, sequenced in a study of blood T cell repertoires in COVID-19. TCRdb's table, derived via immunoSEQ multiplex PCR, lists solely in-frame clones and lacks some. The sample lists approximately 290,000 clones; approximately 85% were seen once. Sequenced sample: PBMCs or T cells enriched from blood (not recorded which). Source of these receptors: a woman aged 25 to 39 who had recovered from COVID-19. The CDR3 runs from the conserved cysteine through the conserved F or W. Clone size is given for some rows only: seen once, a few or many times, or a class if the clone is expanded.

.,TRBV24-1,TRBJ2-5,CATSEGALETQYF
.,TRBV13,TRBJ1-2,CASSEQGLDYGYTF
.,TRBV2,TRBJ2-2,CASSGRPQGPTGELFF
.,TRBV10-1,TRBJ2-2,CASSESTGESNTGELFF
few,TRBV27,TRBJ2-3,CASSPKPLPDTQYF
.,TRBV25-1,TRBJ2-3,CASSADTGDDTQYF
.,TRBV29-1,TRBJ2-1,CSVSRGTMRYNEQFF
.,TRBV5-1,TRBJ1-2,CASSLVGQGDYGYTF
.,TRBV7-2,TRBJ1-6,CASSPRQGQNSPLHF
.,TRBV28,TRBJ2-7,CASRSVRGSEQYF
.,TRBV14,TRBJ1-2,CASRATGVSSPSYGYTF
.,TRBV28,TRBJ1-2,CASSLSGSGGALYGYTF
.,TRBV28,TRBJ2-4,CASSQYRGESKNIQYF
.,TRBV2,TRBJ1-5,CASSEFGGRARNQPQHF
.,TRBV7-9,TRBJ2-6,CASSLTGVPSSGANVLTF
.,TRBV10-2,TRBJ2-5,CASSPYQETQYF
few,TRBV9,TRBJ1-3,CASSPSAGYSGNTIYF
.,TRBV7-9,TRBJ2-1,CASSLSAGYSLYNEQFF
.,TRBV4-1,TRBJ1-3,CASSQPTGSTGNTIYF
few,TRBV19,TRBJ2-1,CASSISSRGVSNNEQFF
.,TRBV21-1,TRBJ2-7,CASSKGQPSSYEQYF
.,TRBV11-2,TRBJ1-2,CASSEGASDYGYTF
.,TRBV6-5,TRBJ1-5,CASRLNRYSNQPQHF
.,TRBV10-1,TRBJ2-7,CASTSGTGGLYEQYF
.,TRBV21-1,TRBJ2-2,CASNAPSGTGELFF
once,TRBV10-2,TRBJ2-3,CASSDLAGAGDTQYF
.,TRBV4-2,TRBJ1-1,CASSPPRQAHEAFF
.,TRBV19,TRBJ1-1,CASSIREGVRAFF
.,TRBV28,TRBJ2-1,CASSLGERETNNEQFF
.,TRBV14,TRBJ1-2,CASSQEAGQRSGYTF
once,TRBV20-1,TRBJ1-5,CSASQGDQPQHF
.,TRBV5-4,TRBJ2-1,CASSLGQGGSYNEQFF
.,TRBV6-4,TRBJ1-1,CASSPTENTEAFF
.,TRBV29-1,TRBJ1-6,CSVAEGRNSPLHF
few,TRBV28,TRBJ2-1,CASSFWGQGNEQFF
.,TRBV19,TRBJ1-5,CASPPYSTGHQPQHF
.,TRBV28,TRBJ2-2,CASSSRQGSGELFF
.,TRBV19,TRBJ2-5,CASSISSGRRETQYF
.,TRBV19,TRBJ2-7,CASRAVGQGSYEQYF
.,TRBV18,TRBJ1-4,CASSPLRTGTEKLFF
.,TRBV29-1,TRBJ1-1,CSVGKDMNTEAFF
.,TRBV6-5,TRBJ1-6,CASSSLWTGGNSPLHF
.,TRBV7-9,TRBJ2-2,CASSSDSGHTGELFF
once,TRBV27,TRBJ2-1,CASSPSLSSYNEQFF
.,TRBV5-4,TRBJ1-1,CASSLRGRNTEAFF
once,TRBV21-1,TRBJ1-2,CASSLSPSIYTF